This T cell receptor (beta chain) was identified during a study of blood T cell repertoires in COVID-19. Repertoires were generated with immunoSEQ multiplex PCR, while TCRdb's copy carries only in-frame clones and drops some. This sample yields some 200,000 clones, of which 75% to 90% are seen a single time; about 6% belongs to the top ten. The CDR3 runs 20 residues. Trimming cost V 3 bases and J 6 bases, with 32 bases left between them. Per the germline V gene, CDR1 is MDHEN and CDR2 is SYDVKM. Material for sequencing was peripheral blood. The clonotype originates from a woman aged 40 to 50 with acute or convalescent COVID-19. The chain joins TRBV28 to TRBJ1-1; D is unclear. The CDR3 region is CASSFGNVWGERWSVAEAFF. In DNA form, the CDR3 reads TGTGCCAGCAGTTTTGGTAATGTGTGGGGTGAGCGGTGGTCGGTGGCTGAAGCTTTCTTT.